The clone carrying this T cell receptor (beta chain) was seen more than once but under ten times. The data were taken from a study of regulatory T cells in long-lasting Graves disease. At the level of the study: Persistent cases took antithyroid drugs over 5 years and stayed TSH receptor antibody positive.

To make TCR beta libraries, researchers used iRepertoire HTBI primers and Arm-PCR of CDR3 regions. TCRdb re-called the multiplex PCR reads through MiXCR, storing one row per CDR3 protein. The repertoire consists of hundreds of thousands of distinct CDR3 sequences, with 21% occurring once and the leading ten covering approximately 15%. The V and J ends lost 2 bases and 6 bases, in that order; junction bases with no gene match: 5. Germline lookup yields CDR1 MNHNS and CDR2 SASEGT. CDR3 size: 14 residues. Time point described: persistent/refractory GD, antithyroid drugs over 5 years with positive TRAb. RNA isolated from PBMCs was used to make the TCR library. Those enrolled as patients came out of an endocrinology department in Xi'an, China.

This specimen was peripheral blood mononuclear cells (PBMCs), taken when the disease was refractory, from a patient treated with antithyroid drugs. The V gene is TRBV6-1, the J gene TRBJ1-1, with 8 bases lining up with TRBD1. The sequence derives from a female donor with Graves disease. The CDR3 bases are TGTGCCAGCAGTGAACGGAGGACAGGGCCTGAAGCTTTCTTT. Residues: CASSERRTGPEAFF.